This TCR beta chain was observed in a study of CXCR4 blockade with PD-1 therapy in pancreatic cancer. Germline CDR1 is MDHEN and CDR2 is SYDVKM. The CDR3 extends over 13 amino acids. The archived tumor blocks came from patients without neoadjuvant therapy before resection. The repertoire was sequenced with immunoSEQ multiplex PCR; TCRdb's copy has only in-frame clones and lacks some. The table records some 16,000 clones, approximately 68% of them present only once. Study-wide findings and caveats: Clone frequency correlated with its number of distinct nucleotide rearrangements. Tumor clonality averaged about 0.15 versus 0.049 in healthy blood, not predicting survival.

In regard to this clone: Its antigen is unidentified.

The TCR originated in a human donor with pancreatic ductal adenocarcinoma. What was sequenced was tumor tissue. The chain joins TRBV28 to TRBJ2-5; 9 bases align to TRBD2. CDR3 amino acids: CALGGRAPETQYF. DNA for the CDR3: TGTGCTTTGGGCGGGAGGGCCCCCGAGACCCAGTACTTC.